Each of the 2 T cell receptor beta chains below was sequenced from the same sample in a study of blood T cell repertoires in COVID-19. Sequencing was performed with immunoSEQ multiplex PCR; in TCRdb, only in-frame clones are kept and a portion is missing. The table includes 200,000 to 300,000 clones, around 86% detected once. Sequencing used PBMCs or T cells enriched from blood (not recorded which). These receptor sequences come from a woman aged 18-30 years who had recovered from COVID-19.

This sequence joins TRBV12-3 or TRBV12-4 and TRBJ1-1, with no clear D. Trimming took 6 bases from V and 11 from J, leaving 16 bases between them. This CDR3 has 12 residues. The CDR3 DNA reads as TGTGCCAGCAGCAAGCGGGGTTCGGGCGCTTTCTTT. It is translated as CASSKRGSGAFF.

The rearrangement links TRBV14 to TRBJ2-3, with TRBD2 identical over 16 bases. The CDR3 totals 20 residues. CDR1 SGHDN and CDR2 FVKESK come from the germline V gene. With V trimmed by 4 bases and J by 1 base, 11 bases remained unmatched. CDR3 in amino acids: CASSLSGGLAGGPGTDTQYF. The CDR3 DNA sequence: TGTGCCAGCAGCCTCTCCGGGGGACTAGCGGGAGGGCCGGGCACAGATACGCAGTATTTT. Drawing the rest from reference TRBV14 and TRBJ2-3, the complete variable domain is EAGVTQFPSHSVIEKGQTVTLRCDPISGHDNLYWYRRVMGKEIKFLLHFVKESKQDESGMPNNRFLAERTGGTYSTLKVQPAELEDSGVYFCASSLSGGLAGGPGTDTQYFGPGTRLTVL.